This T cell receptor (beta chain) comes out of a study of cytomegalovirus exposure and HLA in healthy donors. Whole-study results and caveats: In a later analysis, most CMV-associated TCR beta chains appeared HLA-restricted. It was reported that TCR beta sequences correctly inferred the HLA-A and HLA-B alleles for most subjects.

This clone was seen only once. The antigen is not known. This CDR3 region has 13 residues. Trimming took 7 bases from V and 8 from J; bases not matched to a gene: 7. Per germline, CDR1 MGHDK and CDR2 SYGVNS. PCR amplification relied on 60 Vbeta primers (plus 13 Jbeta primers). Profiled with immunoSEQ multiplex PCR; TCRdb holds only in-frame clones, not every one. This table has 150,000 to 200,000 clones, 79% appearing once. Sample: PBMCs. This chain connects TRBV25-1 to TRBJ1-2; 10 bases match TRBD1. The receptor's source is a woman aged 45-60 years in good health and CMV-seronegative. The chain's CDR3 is CASMTGQGMGYTF. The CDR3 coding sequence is TGTGCCAGCATGACGGGACAGGGGATGGGCTACACCTTC.